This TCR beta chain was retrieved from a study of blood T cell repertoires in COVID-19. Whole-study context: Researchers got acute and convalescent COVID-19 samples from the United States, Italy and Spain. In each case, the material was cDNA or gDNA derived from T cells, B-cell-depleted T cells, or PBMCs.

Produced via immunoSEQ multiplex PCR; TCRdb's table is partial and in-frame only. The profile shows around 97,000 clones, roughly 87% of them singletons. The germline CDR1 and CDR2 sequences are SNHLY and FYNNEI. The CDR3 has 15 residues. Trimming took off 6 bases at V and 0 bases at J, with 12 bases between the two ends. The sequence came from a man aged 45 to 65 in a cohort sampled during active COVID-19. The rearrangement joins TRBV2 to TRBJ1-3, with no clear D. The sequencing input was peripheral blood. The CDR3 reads CASSPRTSSGNTIYF. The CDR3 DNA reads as TGTGCCAGCAGCCCTAGAACGAGCTCTGGAAACACCATATATTTT.